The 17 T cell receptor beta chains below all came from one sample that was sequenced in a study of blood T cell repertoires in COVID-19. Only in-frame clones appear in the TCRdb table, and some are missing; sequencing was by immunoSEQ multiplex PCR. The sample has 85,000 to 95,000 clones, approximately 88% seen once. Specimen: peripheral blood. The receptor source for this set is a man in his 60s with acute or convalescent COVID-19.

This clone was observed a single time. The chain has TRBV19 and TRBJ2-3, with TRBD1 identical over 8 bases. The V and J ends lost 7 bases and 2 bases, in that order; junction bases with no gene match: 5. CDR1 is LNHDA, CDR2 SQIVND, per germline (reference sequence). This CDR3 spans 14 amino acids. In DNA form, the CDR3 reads TGTGCCAGTACCCGGACAGGGCACACAGATACGCAGTATTTT. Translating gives CASTRTGHTDTQYF.

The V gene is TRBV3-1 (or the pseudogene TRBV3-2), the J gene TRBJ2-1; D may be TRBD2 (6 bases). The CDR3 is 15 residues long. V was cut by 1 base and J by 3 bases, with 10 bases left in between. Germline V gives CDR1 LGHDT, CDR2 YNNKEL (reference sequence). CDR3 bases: TGTGCCAGCAGCCAAGGAGCGGGTCTCTACAATGAGCAGTTCTTC. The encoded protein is CASSQGAGLYNEQFF.

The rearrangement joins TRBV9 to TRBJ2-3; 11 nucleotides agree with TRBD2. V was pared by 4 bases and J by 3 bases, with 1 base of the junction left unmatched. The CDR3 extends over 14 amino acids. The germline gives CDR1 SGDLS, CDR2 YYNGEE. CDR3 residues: CASSPSGRTDTQYF. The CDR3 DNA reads TGTGCCAGCAGCCCTAGCGGGAGGACAGATACGCAGTATTTT.

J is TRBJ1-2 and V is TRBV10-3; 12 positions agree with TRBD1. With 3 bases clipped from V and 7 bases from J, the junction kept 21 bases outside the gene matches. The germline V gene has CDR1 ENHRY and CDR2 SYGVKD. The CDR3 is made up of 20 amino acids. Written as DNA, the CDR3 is TGTGCCATCAGTGACAGGGACAGGGGGCGGAACAACCCCCTCAGCTCTGGCTACACCTTC. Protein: CAISDRDRGRNNPLSSGYTF.

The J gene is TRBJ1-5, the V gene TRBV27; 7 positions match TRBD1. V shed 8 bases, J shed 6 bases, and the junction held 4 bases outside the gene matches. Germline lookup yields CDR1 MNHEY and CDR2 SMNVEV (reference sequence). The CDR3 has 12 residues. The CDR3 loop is CASGRGRQPQHF. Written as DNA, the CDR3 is TGTGCCAGCGGAAGGGGGCGTCAGCCCCAGCATTTT.

The CDR3 region is CASNIGGSSTGELFF. The DNA for the CDR3 is TGTGCCAGTAATATCGGGGGGTCGAGCACCGGGGAGCTGTTTTTT. This chain connects TRBV19 to TRBJ2-2, with 7 bases lining up with TRBD2. J gave up 4 bases and V 7 bases, and 9 bases lay outside the gene matches. The CDR3 sequence is 15 residues long. From germline, CDR1 is LNHDA and CDR2 SQIVND (reference sequence).

Here the CDR3 DNA reads TGCGCCAGCACTTCCCGGGACAGGGGGTACGAGCAGTACTTC. It codes for CASTSRDRGYEQYF. The V and J genes are TRBV5-1 and TRBJ2-7, with 11 bases lining up with TRBD1. J gave up 4 bases and V 6 bases, and 6 bases lay outside the gene matches. Germline V gene lookup returns CDR1 SGHRS and CDR2 YFSETQ. The CDR3 consists of 14 residues.

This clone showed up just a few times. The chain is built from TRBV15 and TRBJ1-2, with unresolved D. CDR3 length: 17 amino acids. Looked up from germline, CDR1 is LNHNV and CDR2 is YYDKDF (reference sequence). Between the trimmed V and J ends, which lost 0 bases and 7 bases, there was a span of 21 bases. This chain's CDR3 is CATSRDRGSIATGGYTF. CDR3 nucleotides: TGTGCCACCAGCAGAGATAGAGGCTCGATAGCAACGGGTGGCTACACCTTC.

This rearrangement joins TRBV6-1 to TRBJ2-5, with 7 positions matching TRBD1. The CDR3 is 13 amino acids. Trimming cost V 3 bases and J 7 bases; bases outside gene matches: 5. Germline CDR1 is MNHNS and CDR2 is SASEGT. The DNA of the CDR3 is TGTGCCAGCAGTGATGTGAGGGGGCGGACCCAGTACTTC. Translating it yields CASSDVRGRTQYF.

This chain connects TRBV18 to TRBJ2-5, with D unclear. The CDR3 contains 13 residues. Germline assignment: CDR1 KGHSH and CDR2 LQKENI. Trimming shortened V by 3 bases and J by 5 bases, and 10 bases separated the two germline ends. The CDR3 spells CASSPRPRETQYF. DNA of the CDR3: TGTGCCAGCTCACCCCGTCCCCGGGAGACCCAGTACTTC.

In DNA, the CDR3 is TGTGCCACCAGGAGTGACTCTGGAAACACCATATATTTT. Its translation: CATRSDSGNTIYF. V is TRBV24-1 and J is TRBJ1-3; D unclear. The CDR3 is 13 amino acids. V was shortened by 7 bases and J by 0 bases, with 6 bases between the two germline ends. Germline-derived CDR1 and CDR2 are KGHDR and SFDVKD.

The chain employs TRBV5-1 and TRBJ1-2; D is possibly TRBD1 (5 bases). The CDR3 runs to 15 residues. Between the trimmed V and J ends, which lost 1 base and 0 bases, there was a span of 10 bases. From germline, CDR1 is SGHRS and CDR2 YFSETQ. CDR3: CASSLSSGSNYGYTF. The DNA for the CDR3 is TGCGCCAGCAGCTTGAGCTCAGGGTCTAACTATGGCTACACCTTC.

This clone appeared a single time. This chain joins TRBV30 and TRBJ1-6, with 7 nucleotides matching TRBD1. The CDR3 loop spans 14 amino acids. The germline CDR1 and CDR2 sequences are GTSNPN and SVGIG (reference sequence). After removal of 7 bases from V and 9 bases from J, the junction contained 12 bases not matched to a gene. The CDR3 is CASRTRGFVSPLHF. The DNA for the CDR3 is TGTGCCTCGAGGACCAGGGGGTTCGTTTCACCCCTCCACTTT.

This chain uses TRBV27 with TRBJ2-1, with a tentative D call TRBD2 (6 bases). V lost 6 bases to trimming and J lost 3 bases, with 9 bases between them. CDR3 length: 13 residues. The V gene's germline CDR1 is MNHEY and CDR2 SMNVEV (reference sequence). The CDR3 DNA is TGTGCCAGCAGCACCGGGGGCTACAATGAGCAGTTCTTC. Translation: CASSTGGYNEQFF.

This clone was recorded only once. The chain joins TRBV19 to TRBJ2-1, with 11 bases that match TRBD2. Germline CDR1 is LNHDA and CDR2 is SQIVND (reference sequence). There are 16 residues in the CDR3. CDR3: CAASIRGLAEYNEQFF. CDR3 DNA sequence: TGTGCGGCAAGTATAAGGGGACTAGCGGAATACAATGAGCAGTTCTTC.

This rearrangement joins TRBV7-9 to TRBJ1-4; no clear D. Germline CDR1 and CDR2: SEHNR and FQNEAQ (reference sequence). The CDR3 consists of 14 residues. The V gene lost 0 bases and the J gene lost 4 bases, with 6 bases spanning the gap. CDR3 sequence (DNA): TGTGCCAGCAGCTTAGCAGGGAGTAATGAAAAACTGTTTTTT. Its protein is CASSLAGSNEKLFF.

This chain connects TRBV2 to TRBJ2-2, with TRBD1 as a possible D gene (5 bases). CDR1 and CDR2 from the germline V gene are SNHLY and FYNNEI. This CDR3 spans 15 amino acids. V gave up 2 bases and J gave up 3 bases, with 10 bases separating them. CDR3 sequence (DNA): TGTGCCAGCAGTGAATCAGGGTCGGACACCGGGGAGCTGTTTTTT. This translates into CASSESGSDTGELFF.